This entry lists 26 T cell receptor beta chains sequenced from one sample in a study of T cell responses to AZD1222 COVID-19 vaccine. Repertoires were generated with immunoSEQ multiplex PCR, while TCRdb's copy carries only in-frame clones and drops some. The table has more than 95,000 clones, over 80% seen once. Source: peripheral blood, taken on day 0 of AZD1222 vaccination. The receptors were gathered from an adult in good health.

CDR3 protein: CASSLVGLNTEAFF. The CDR3 DNA reads as TGTGCCAGCAGCTTAGTAGGGTTGAACACTGAAGCTTTCTTT. The rearrangement links TRBV7-2 to TRBJ1-1; no clear D gene. CDR1 is SGHTA and CDR2 is FQGNSA in the germline V gene. The ends were cut back, 1 base at V and 0 bases at J, with 6 bases in the middle. There are 14 residues in the CDR3.

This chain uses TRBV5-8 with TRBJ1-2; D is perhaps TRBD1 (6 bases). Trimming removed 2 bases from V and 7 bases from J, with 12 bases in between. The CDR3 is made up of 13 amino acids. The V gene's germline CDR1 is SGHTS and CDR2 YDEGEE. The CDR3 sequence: CASSFGGAGGYTF. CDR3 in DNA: TGTGCCAGCAGCTTTGGGGGGGCTGGTGGCTACACCTTC.

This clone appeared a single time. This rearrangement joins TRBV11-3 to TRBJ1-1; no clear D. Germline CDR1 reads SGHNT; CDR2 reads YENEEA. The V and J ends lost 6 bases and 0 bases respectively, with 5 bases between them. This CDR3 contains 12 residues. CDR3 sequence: CASRKMNTEAFF. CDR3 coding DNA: TGTGCCAGCAGAAAGATGAACACTGAAGCTTTCTTT. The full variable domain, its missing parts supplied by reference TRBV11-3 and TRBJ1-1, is EAGVVQSPRYKIIEKKQPVAFWCNPISGHNTLYWYLQNLGQGPELLIRYENEEAVDDSQLPKDRFSAERLKGVDSTLKIQPAELGDSAVYLCASRKMNTEAFFGQGTRLTVV.

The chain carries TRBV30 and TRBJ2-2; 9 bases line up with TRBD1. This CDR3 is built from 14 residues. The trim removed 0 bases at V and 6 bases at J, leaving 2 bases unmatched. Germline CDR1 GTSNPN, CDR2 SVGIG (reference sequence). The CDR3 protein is CAWSVGDRAGELFF. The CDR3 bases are TGTGCCTGGAGTGTAGGGGACAGGGCCGGGGAGCTGTTTTTT.

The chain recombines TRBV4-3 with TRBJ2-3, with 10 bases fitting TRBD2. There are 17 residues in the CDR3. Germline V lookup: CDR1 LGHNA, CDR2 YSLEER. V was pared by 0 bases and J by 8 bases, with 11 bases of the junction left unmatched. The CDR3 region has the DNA TGCGCCAGCAGCCAAGATTGGCTAGCGGGGGAGTACGGTACGCAGTATTTT. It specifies CASSQDWLAGEYGTQYF.

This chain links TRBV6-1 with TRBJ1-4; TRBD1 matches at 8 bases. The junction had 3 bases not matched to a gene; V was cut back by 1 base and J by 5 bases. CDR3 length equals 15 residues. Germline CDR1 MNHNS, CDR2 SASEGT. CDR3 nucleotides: TGTGCCAGCAGTGAAGGGGACAGGCGAAATGAAAAACTGTTTTTT. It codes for CASSEGDRRNEKLFF.

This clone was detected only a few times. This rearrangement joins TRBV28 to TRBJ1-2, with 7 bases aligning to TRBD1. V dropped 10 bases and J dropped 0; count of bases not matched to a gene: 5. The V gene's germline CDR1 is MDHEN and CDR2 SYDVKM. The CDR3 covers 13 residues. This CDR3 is CATGGYTNYGYTF. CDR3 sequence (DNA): TGTGCCACAGGGGGTTACACTAACTATGGCTACACCTTC.

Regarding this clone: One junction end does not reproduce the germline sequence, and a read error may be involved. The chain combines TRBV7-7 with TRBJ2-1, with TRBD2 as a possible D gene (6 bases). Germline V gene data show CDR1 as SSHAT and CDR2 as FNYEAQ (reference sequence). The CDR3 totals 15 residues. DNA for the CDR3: TGTGCTAGCAGCTTAGATCGCAGGGAGGAGGCTGAGCAGTTCTTC. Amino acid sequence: CASSLDRREEAEQFF.

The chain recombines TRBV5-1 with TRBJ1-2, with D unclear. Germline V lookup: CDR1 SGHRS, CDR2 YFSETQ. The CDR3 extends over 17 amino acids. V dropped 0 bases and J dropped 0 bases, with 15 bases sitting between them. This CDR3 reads CASSLATVARPNYGYTF. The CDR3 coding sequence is TGCGCCAGCAGCTTGGCCACCGTGGCTAGACCTAACTATGGCTACACCTTC.

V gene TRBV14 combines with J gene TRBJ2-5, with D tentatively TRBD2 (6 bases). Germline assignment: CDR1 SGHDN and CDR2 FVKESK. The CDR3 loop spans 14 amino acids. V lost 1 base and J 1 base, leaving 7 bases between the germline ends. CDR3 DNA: TGTGCCAGCAGCCAAGGGGACTTCCAAGAGACCCAGTACTTC. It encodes CASSQGDFQETQYF.

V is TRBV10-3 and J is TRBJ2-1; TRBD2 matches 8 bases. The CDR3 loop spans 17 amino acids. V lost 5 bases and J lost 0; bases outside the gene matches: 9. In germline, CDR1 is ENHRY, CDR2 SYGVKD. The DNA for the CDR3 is TGTGCCATCAGTCCACAATCCGGGACTAGCTCCTACAATGAGCAGTTCTTC. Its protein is CAISPQSGTSSYNEQFF.

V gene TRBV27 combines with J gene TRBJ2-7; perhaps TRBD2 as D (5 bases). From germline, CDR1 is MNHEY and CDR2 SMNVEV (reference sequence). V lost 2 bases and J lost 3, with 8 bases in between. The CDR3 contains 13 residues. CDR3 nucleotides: TGTGCCAGCAGTTTAACGGGGTTCTACGAGCAGTACTTC. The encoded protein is CASSLTGFYEQYF.

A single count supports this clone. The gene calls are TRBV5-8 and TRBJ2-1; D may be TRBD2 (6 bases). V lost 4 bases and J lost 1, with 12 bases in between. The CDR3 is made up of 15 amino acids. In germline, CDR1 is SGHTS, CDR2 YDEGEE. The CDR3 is CASSPSDYSYNEQFF. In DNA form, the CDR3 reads TGTGCCAGCAGCCCGTCGGACTATTCCTACAATGAGCAGTTCTTC.

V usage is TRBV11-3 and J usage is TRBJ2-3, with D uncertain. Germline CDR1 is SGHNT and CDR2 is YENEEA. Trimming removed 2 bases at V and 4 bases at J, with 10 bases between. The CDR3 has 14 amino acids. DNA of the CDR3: TGTGCCAGCAGCTTAAACTCATTCCCAGATACGCAGTATTTT. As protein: CASSLNSFPDTQYF.

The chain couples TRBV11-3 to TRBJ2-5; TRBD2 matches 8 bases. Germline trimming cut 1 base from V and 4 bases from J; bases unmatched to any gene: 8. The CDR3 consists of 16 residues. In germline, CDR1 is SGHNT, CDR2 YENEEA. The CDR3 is CASSLGGTSGSETQYF. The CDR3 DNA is TGTGCCAGCAGCTTAGGAGGCACTAGCGGATCAGAGACCCAGTACTTC.

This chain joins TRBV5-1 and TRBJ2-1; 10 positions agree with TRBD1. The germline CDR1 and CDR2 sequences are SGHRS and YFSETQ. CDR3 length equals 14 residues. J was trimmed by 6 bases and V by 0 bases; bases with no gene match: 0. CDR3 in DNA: TGCGCCAGCAGCTTGGGGACAGGGGGCAATGAGCAGTTCTTC. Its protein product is CASSLGTGGNEQFF.

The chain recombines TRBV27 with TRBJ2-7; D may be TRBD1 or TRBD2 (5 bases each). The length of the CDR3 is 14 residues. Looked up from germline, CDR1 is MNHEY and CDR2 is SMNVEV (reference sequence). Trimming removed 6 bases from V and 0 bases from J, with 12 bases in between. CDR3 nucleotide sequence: TGTGCCAGCAGCCGCAAGGGGAGCTCCTACGAGCAGTACTTC. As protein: CASSRKGSSYEQYF.

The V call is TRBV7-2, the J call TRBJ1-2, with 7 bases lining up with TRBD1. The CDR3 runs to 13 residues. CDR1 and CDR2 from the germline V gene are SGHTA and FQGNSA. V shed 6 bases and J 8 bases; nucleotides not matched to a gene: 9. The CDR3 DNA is TGTGCCAGCAGTTTCCGGGACAGCCGCGGCTACACCTTC. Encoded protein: CASSFRDSRGYTF.

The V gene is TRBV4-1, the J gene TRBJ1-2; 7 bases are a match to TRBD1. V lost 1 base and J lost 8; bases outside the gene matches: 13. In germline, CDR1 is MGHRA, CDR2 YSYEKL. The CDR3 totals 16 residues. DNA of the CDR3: TGCGCCAGCAGCCAAGTTAAGCATGAAGGGGGCAACGGCTACACCTTC. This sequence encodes CASSQVKHEGGNGYTF.

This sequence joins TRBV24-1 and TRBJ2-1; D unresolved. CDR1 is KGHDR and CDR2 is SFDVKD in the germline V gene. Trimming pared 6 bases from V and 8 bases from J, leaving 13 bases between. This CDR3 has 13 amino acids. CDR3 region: CATSPPAADEQFF. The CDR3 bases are TGTGCCACCAGTCCTCCGGCTGCGGATGAGCAGTTCTTC.

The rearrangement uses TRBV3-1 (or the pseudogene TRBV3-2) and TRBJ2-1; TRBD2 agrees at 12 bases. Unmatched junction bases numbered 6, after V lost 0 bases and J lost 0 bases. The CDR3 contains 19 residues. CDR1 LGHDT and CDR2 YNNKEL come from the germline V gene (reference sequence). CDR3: CASSQDRLAGESSYNEQFF. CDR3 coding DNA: TGTGCCAGCAGCCAAGACCGACTAGCGGGGGAAAGCTCCTACAATGAGCAGTTCTTC.

Written as DNA, the CDR3 is TGTGCCAGTAGCCTAGAACCCAGAAACACCATATATTTT. Translating gives CASSLEPRNTIYF. The rearrangement links TRBV19 to TRBJ1-3; no firm D call. The germline gives CDR1 LNHDA, CDR2 SQIVND (reference sequence). This CDR3 contains 13 residues. Trimming removed 6 bases at V and 5 bases at J, with 11 bases between.

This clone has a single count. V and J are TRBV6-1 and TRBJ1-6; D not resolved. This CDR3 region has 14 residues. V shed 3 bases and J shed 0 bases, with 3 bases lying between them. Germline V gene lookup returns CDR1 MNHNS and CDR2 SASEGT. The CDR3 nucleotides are TGTGCCAGCAGTGACAGCTCCTATAATTCACCCCTCCACTTT. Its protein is CASSDSSYNSPLHF.

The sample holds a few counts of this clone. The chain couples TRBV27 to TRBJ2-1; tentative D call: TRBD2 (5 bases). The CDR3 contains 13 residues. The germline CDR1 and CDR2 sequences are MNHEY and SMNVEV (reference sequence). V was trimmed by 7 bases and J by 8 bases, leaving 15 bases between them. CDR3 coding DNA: TGTGCCAGCATTGGAGGCGGTCTCCATGAGCAGTTCTTC. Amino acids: CASIGGGLHEQFF.

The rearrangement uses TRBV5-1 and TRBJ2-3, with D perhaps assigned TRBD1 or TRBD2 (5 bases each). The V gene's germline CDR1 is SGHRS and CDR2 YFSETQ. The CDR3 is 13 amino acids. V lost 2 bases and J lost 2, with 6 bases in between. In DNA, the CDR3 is TGCGCCAGCAGCTTTGGGACCACAGATACGCAGTATTTT. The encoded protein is CASSFGTTDTQYF.

The CDR3 nucleotides are TGTGCCAGCAGCTACGGGACCGGTGGAAACACCATATATTTT. Protein product: CASSYGTGGNTIYF. V usage is TRBV5-4 and J usage is TRBJ1-3; tentative D call: TRBD1 (5 bases). CDR3 length: 14 residues. CDR1 and CDR2 from the germline V gene are SGHNT and YYREEE (reference sequence). Trimming removed 3 bases at V and 3 bases at J, with 10 bases between. The whole variable domain, filled in from reference TRBV5-4 and TRBJ1-3, reads ETGVTQSPTHLIKTRGQQVTLRCSSQSGHNTVSWYQQALGQGPQFIFQYYREEENGRGNFPPRFSGLQFPNYSSELNVNALELDDSALYLCASSYGTGGNTIYFGEGSWLTVV.